Each of the 11 T cell receptor beta chains below was sequenced from the same sample in a study of T cell responses to AZD1222 COVID-19 vaccine. Produced via immunoSEQ multiplex PCR; TCRdb's table is partial and in-frame only. The sample gives approximately 80,000 clones, roughly 85% of which show up once; 9% to 13% is in the top ten. Specimen: peripheral blood, collected 28 days after the second AZD1222 dose. The origin of the receptors is an adult who received the AZD1222 COVID-19 vaccine.

This clone has a handful of counts. The chain couples TRBV27 to TRBJ2-7; D gene uncertain. Germline V gives CDR1 MNHEY, CDR2 SMNVEV (reference sequence). V was clipped by 8 bases and J by 6 bases, with 14 bases between them. This CDR3 has 12 amino acids. CDR3 protein: CASSQADGEQYF. Written as DNA, the CDR3 is TGTGCCAGCTCCCAGGCCGACGGCGAGCAGTACTTC.

The count of this clone is one. This sequence joins TRBV20-1 and TRBJ1-5; 8 bases line up with TRBD1. The J segment lost 0 bases and the V segment lost 3 bases, leaving 10 bases of the junction unmatched. Germline values: CDR1 DFQATT, CDR2 SNEGSKA (reference sequence). The CDR3 totals 17 residues. The CDR3 nucleotides are TGCAGTGCTAGTACCCAGCGGACAGGGAATAGCAATCAGCCCCAGCATTTT. It specifies CSASTQRTGNSNQPQHF.

The chain uses TRBV2 and TRBJ1-5; the D gene is possibly TRBD1 (6 bases). V lost 7 bases to trimming and J lost 4 bases, with 11 bases between them. Germline V gene data show CDR1 as SNHLY and CDR2 as FYNNEI. This CDR3 is built from 13 residues. CDR3 bases: TGTGCCAGCACGTGGGACACAAATCAGCCCCAGCATTTT. This gives the protein CASTWDTNQPQHF. Based on the CDR3 plus reference TRBV2 and TRBJ1-5, the full variable domain is EPEVTQTPSHQVTQMGQEVILRCVPISNHLYFYWYRQILGQKVEFLVSFYNNEISEKSEIFDDQFSVERPDGSNFTLKIRSTKLEDSAMYFCASTWDTNQPQHFGDGTRLSIL.

J is TRBJ1-1 and V is TRBV18; D remains unclear. The germline V and J ends were trimmed by 5 bases and 4 bases, with 11 bases remaining between them. CDR3 size: 13 residues. Germline V CDR1 and CDR2: KGHSH, LQKENI. The DNA for the CDR3 is TGTGCCAGCTCATCCCTTGAGGCCACTGAAGCTTTCTTT. Its protein is CASSSLEATEAFF.

The J gene is TRBJ1-5, the V gene TRBV4-2; D is possibly TRBD1 (5 bases). V dropped 0 bases and J dropped 7 bases, with 28 bases sitting between them. Germline CDR1 LGHNA, CDR2 YNFKEQ. The CDR3 is made up of 20 amino acids. In DNA form, the CDR3 reads TGTGCCAGCAGCCAAGATACTTCCATGGGTTGGGACCCCCAAGCGCAGCCCCAGCATTTT. Translation: CASSQDTSMGWDPQAQPQHF.

This chain connects TRBV7-2 to TRBJ1-2; 12 nucleotides line up with TRBD1. Trimming took 5 bases from V and 8 from J; bases not matched to a gene: 9. CDR3 length: 15 residues. Looked up from germline, CDR1 is SGHTA and CDR2 is FQGNSA. The CDR3 spells CASSRAGTGGKGYTF. The CDR3 DNA reads TGTGCCAGCAGCCGGGCCGGGACAGGGGGCAAAGGCTACACCTTC.

V is TRBV5-1 and J is TRBJ2-2, with a possible D match to TRBD2 (6 bases). CDR1 and CDR2 from the germline V gene are SGHRS and YFSETQ. CDR3 size: 16 residues. Trimming took 0 bases from V and 5 from J, leaving 14 bases between them. CDR3 region: CASSLAGTLGTGELFF. CDR3 bases: TGCGCCAGCAGCTTGGCCGGGACTCTGGGGACCGGGGAGCTGTTTTTT.

This rearrangement joins TRBV28 to TRBJ2-7, with TRBD2 identical over 7 bases. The length of the CDR3 is 11 residues. CDR1 and CDR2 from the germline V gene are MDHEN and SYDVKM. V was clipped by 9 bases and J by 4 bases; unmatched bases: 3. The CDR3 DNA is TGTGCCAGTGGGGGGGGGTACGAGCAGTACTTC. Translation: CASGGGYEQYF.

J is TRBJ1-5 and V is TRBV25-1; no clear D gene. This CDR3 spans 13 amino acids. With 2 bases removed from V and 9 bases from J, the gap between germline ends came to 11 bases. The germline V gene has CDR1 MGHDK and CDR2 SYGVNS. The CDR3 spells CASSEAPGRPQHF. CDR3 nucleotides: TGTGCCAGCAGTGAAGCCCCTGGTCGGCCCCAGCATTTT.

The chain carries TRBV6-2 or TRBV6-3 and TRBJ2-3, with TRBD2 matching 10 bases. This CDR3 comprises 20 residues. Unmatched junction bases numbered 20, after V lost 0 bases and J lost 8 bases. Germline V gene lookup returns CDR1 MNHEY and CDR2 SVGEGT. CDR3 residues: CASSYSIGAERGGPLGTQYF. CDR3 DNA sequence: TGTGCCAGCAGTTACTCGATTGGAGCCGAGCGGGGGGGACCTCTGGGTACGCAGTATTTT.

The genes are TRBV28 and TRBJ1-6, with D perhaps matching TRBD1 (5 bases). Germline CDR1 MDHEN, CDR2 SYDVKM. This CDR3 has 16 amino acids. V gave up 3 bases and J gave up 7 bases, with 16 bases separating them. The CDR3 here is CASSFPGGLSNSPLHF. CDR3 DNA sequence: TGTGCCAGCAGTTTCCCGGGGGGACTCTCAAATTCACCCCTCCACTTT.